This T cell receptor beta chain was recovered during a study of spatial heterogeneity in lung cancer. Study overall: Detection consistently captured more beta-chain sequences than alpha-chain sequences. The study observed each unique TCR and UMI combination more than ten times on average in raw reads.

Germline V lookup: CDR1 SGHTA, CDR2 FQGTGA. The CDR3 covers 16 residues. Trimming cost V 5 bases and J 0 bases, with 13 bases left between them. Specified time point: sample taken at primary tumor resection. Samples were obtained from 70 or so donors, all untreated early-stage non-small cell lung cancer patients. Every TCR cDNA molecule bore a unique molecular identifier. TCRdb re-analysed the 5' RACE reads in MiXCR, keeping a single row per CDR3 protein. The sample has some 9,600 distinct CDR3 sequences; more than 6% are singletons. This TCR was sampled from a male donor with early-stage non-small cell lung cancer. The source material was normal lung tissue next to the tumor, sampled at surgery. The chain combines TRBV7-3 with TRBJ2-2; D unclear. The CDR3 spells CASSQYGRANTGELFF. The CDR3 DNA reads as TGTGCCAGCAGCCAATACGGACGGGCGAACACCGGGGAGCTGTTTTTT.